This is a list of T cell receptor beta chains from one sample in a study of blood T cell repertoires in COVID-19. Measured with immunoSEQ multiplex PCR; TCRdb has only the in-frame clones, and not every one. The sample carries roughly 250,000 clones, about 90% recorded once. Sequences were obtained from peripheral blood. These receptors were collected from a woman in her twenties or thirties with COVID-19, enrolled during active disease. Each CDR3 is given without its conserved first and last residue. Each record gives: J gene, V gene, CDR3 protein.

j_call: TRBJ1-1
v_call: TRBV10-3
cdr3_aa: AITLGGRTEAF

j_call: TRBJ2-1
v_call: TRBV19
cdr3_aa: ASSIALTNEQF

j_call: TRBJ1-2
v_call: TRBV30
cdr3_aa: AWHRDTNDYT

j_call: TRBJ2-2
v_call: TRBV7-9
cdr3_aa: ASSPTNTGELF

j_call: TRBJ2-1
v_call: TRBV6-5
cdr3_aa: ASSYQKAGGRNEQF

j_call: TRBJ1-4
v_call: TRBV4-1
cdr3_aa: ASSLLGAGEGNEKLF

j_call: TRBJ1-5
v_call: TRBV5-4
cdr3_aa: ASSSPNQPQH

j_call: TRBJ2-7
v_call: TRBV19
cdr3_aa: ASSMQGASYEQY

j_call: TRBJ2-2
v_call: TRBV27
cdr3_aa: ASGTGSFTGELF

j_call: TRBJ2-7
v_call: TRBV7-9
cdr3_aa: ASSLNPGQGPVVEQY

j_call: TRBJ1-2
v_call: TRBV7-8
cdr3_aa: ASSLVRTNYGYT

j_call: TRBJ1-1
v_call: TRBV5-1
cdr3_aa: ASRDGGNTEAF

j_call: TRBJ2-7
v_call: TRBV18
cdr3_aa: ASSPPSAGGPYEQY

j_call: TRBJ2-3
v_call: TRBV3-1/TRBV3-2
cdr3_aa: ASSQGTRRQY

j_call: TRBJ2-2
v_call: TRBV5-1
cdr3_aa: ASSFTRVGELF

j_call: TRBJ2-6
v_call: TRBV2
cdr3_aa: ATAVAPGANVLT

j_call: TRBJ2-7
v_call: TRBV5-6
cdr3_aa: ASSLGGQLNYEQY

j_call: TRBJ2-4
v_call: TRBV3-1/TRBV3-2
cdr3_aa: ASSRHDRDIQY

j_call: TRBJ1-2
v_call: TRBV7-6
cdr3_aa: ASSLAGDRGNGYT

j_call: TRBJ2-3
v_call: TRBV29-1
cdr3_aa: SVLQGTDTQY

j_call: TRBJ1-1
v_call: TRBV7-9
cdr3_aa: ASSQGLSAWAF

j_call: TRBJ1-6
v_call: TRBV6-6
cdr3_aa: ASRDSNSPLH

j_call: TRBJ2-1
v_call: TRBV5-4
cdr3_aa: ASSYFGVGDYNEQF

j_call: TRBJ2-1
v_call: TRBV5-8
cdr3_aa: ASSAGLAPFNEQF

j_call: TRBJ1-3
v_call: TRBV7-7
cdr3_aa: ASSLSLEGNTIY

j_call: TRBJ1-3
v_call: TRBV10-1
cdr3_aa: ASSGGGRSSGNTIY

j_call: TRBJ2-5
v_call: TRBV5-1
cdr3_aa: ASSPDGVSGTGRQETQY

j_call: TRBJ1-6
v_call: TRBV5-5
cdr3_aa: ASSLGAYSYNSPLH

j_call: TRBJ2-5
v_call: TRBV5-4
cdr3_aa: ASSPPGHSGGRRETQY

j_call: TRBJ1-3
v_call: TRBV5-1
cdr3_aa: ASSLGGTTGNTIY

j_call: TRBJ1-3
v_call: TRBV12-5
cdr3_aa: ASGSAVGGASGNTIY

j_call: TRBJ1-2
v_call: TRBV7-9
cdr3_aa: ASSSSTRGLANYGYT

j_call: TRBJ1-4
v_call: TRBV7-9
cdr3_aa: ASSLVGTATNEKLF

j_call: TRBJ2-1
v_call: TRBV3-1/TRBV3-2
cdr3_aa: ASSPSPLAEQF

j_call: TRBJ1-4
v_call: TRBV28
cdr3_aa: ASSLEGTATNEKLF

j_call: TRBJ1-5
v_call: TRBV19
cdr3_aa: ATTDRGRGNQPQH

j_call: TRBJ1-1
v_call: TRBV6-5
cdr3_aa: ASRGGRTEAF

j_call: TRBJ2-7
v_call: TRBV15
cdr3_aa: ALGQGSGEQY

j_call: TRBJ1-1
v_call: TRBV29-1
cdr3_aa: SVDKGQMNTEAF

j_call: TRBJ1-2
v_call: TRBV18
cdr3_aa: ASSPYSGSSEGYT

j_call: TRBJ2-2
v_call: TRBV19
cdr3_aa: ASRDIGGSGTGELF

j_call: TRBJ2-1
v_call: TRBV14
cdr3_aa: ASSQVRGNEQF

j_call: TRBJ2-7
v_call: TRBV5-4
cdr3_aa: ASRTAGTSGEQY

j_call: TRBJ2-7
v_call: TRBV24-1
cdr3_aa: ATSEADSYEQY

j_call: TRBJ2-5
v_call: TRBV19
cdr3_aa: ASSVVKGKPLIRGRTQY

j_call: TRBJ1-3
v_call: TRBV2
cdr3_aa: ASSDLGNTIY

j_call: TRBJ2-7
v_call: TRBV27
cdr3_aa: ASSRRDLSSYEQY